These T cell receptor beta chains were read from a single sample in a study of blood T cell repertoires in COVID-19. Here immunoSEQ multiplex PCR was the method, and the copy in TCRdb shows in-frame clones only, minus some. The sample has 150,000 to 200,000 clones, about 83% seen once. The sample was peripheral blood. Receptor source: a woman between 70 and 85 years old with COVID-19, enrolled during active disease. The CDR3 runs from the conserved cysteine through the conserved F or W. D genes are given only for firm matches. Where a row states a size, it is once, few, many or the class of an expanded clone; other rows omit it.

clone size	D gene	J gene	V gene	CDR3 DNA	CDR3 protein
NA	TRBD2	TRBJ2-4	TRBV9	TGTGCCAGCAGCGTAGGCGAAGCGGGAGGGCCTGGCATTCAGTACTTC	CASSVGEAGGPGIQYF
NA	TRBD1	TRBJ1-5	TRBV6-1	TGTGCCAGCAGTGAACAGGGGGCACTTCAGCCCCAGCATTTT	CASSEQGALQPQHF
NA	TRBD2	TRBJ2-5	TRBV5-4	TGTGCCAGCAGCTCTGTAGCGGGAGGGGGGGAGACCCAGTACTTC	CASSSVAGGGETQYF
NA	TRBD2	TRBJ2-7	TRBV9	TGTGCCAGCAGCGTGACTAGCGGGAGTTTGGACGAGCAGTACTTC	CASSVTSGSLDEQYF
NA	NA	TRBJ1-1	TRBV6-5	TGTGCCAGCCTCACAGGGAACACTGAAGCTTTCTTT	CASLTGNTEAFF
NA	TRBD2	TRBJ2-4	TRBV6-4	TGTGCCAGCAGTGCCGGGACTAGCGGGCCCGGTGATGCCAAAAACATTCAGTACTTC	CASSAGTSGPGDAKNIQYF
NA	NA	TRBJ2-7	TRBV7-2	TGTGCCAGCAGCTTAGGACTCGAATTAAGGTACTTC	CASSLGLELRYF
NA	TRBD1	TRBJ2-7	TRBV7-3	TGTGCCAGCAGCCCTAGGACAGGGCTCTCCTACGAGCAGTACTTC	CASSPRTGLSYEQYF
once	TRBD2	TRBJ2-1	TRBV6-2/TRBV6-3	TGTGCCAGCAGCTTTGGACTAGCGGGGGGAGAGCAGTTCTTC	CASSFGLAGGEQFF
NA	NA	TRBJ2-5	TRBV19	TGTGCCAGTAGTATTCAGGCCAACCAAGAGACCCAGTACTTC	CASSIQANQETQYF
NA	NA	TRBJ2-1	TRBV7-6	TGTGCCAGCAGCTTAGCGTTTAGCGCCAACAATGAGCAGTTCTTC	CASSLAFSANNEQFF
NA	NA	TRBJ2-5	TRBV3-1/TRBV3-2	TGTGCCAGCAGCCAACAGCGGGTCGCGACCCAGTACTTC	CASSQQRVATQYF
NA	NA	TRBJ1-5	TRBV28	TGTGCCAGCAGTTTTATAGCGCCTCATAGCAATCAGCCCCAGCATTTT	CASSFIAPHSNQPQHF
NA	TRBD1	TRBJ2-2	TRBV5-1	TGCGCCAGCAGCTCAGGGGGCGACACCGGGGAGCTGTTTTTT	CASSSGGDTGELFF
few	TRBD1	TRBJ1-2	TRBV12-3/TRBV12-4	TGTGCCAGCAGGTCCAGGGGGCATTATGGCTACACCTTC	CASRSRGHYGYTF
NA	TRBD2	TRBJ2-1	TRBV18	TGTGCCAGCTCTCCCCTCCGGGAGGGCCTCAATGAGCAGTTCTTC	CASSPLREGLNEQFF
NA	TRBD1	TRBJ2-7	TRBV28	TGTGCCAGCAGTTTACCGGCCCGGGACAGAACCGAGCAGTACTTC	CASSLPARDRTEQYF